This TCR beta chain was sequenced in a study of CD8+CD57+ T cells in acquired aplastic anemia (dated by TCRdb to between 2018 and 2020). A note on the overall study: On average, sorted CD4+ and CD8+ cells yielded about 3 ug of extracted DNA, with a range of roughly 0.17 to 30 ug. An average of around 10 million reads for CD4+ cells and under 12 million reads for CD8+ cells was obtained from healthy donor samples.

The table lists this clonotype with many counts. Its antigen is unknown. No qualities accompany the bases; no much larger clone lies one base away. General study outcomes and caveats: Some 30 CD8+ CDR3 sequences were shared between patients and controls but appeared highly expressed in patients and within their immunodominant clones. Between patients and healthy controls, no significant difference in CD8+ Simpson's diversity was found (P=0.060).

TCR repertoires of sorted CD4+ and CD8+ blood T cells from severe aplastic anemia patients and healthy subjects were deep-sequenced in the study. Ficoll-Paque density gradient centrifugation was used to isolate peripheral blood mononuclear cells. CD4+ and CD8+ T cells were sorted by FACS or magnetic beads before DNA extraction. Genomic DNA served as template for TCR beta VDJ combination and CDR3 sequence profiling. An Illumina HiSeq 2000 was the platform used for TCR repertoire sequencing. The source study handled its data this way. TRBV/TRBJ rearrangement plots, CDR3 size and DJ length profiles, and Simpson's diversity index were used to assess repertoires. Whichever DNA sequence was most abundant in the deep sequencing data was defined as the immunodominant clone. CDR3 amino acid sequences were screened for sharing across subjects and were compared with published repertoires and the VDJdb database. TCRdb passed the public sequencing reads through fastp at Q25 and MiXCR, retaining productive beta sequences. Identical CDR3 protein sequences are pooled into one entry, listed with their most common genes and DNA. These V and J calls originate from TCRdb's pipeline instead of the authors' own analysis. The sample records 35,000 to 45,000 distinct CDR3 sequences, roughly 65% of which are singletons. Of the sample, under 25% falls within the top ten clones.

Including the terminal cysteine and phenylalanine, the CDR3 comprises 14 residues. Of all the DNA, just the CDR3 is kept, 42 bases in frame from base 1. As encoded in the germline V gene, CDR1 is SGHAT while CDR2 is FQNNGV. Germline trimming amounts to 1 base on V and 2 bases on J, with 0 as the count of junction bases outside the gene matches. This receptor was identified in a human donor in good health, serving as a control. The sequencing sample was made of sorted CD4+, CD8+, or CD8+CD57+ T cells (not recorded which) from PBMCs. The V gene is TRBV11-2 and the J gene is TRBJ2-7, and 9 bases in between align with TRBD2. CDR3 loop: CASSLGTSAYEQYF. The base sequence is TGTGCCAGCAGCTTAGGGACTAGCGCCTACGAGCAGTACTTC.